A single sample gave rise to the 3 T cell receptor beta chains below, sequenced in a study of T cells in localized non-small cell lung cancer. TCRdb keeps only in-frame clones here, not all; method: immunoSEQ multiplex PCR. In the table there are over 20,000 clones, about 88% of which are singletons. The input for sequencing was peripheral blood, taken before any cancer treatment. The source of these receptors is a female donor over 55 with stage I lung adenocarcinoma.

This chain links TRBV6-5 with TRBJ2-4; D is perhaps TRBD1 (5 bases). CDR1 and CDR2 from the germline V gene are MNHEY and SVGAGI. Trimming took 4 bases from V and 0 from J, leaving 10 bases between them. The CDR3 has 15 amino acids. The CDR3 loop is CASSSTALAKNIQYF. The CDR3 DNA reads TGTGCCAGCAGTTCGACAGCCCTAGCCAAAAACATTCAGTACTTC.

This clone appeared a few times. The chain employs TRBV19 and TRBJ1-2; D gene ambiguous. From germline, CDR1 is LNHDA and CDR2 SQIVND (reference sequence). Trimming removed 3 bases from V and 8 bases from J, with 10 bases in between. The CDR3 spans 12 residues. The CDR3 spells CASSIKGRGYTF. As DNA, the CDR3 is TGTGCCAGTAGTATCAAGGGCCGGGGCTACACCTTC. Full variable domain (missing parts from reference TRBV19 and TRBJ1-2): DGGITQSPKYLFRKEGQNVTLSCEQNLNHDAMYWYRQDPGQGLRLIYYSQIVNDFQKGDIAEGYSVSREKKESFPLTVTSAQKNPTAFYLCASSIKGRGYTFGSGTRLTVV.

The CDR3 sequence: CASSLGPRSSYNEQFF. The DNA for the CDR3 is TGTGCCAGCAGCCTAGGACCCAGGAGCTCCTACAATGAGCAGTTCTTC. The chain employs TRBV5-6 and TRBJ2-1; D uncertain. Germline values: CDR1 SGHDT, CDR2 YYEEEE. The V end was cut by 4 bases, the J end by 0 bases, with 14 bases between. The CDR3 is 16 amino acids. The variable domain in full, with the rest retrieved from reference TRBV5-6 and TRBJ2-1, is DAGVTQSPTHLIKTRGQQVTLRCSPKSGHDTVSWYQQALGQGPQFIFQYYEEEERQRGNFPDRFSGHQFPNYSSELNVNALLLGDSALYLCASSLGPRSSYNEQFFGPGTRLTVL.